The 11 T cell receptor beta chains below were found in one sample sequenced in a study of blood T cell repertoires in COVID-19. Libraries were prepared by immunoSEQ multiplex PCR; TCRdb keeps only in-frame clonotypes and omits some of them. The sample has 200,000 to 250,000 clones; around nine tenths are singletons. What was sequenced was PBMCs or T cells enriched from blood (not recorded which). The receptors were gathered from a woman in her thirties who had been exposed to COVID-19.

This chain connects TRBV13 to TRBJ1-4, with D maybe TRBD1 (5 bases). The V gene lost 10 bases and the J gene lost 2 bases, with 8 bases spanning the gap. In germline, CDR1 is PRHDT, CDR2 FYEKMQ (reference sequence). This CDR3 has 12 amino acids. The CDR3 nucleotides are TGTGCCACAGGGAGGACTAATGAAAAACTGTTTTTT. This codes for CATGRTNEKLFF.

The chain links TRBV7-9 to TRBJ1-6, with no clear D. Germline lookup yields CDR1 SEHNR and CDR2 FQNEAQ (reference sequence). The V and J ends lost 4 bases and 10 bases respectively, with 14 bases between them. The CDR3 runs 14 residues. The DNA of the CDR3 is TGTGCCAGCAGCTCGGAGGCTCCTACCTCACCCCTCCACTTT. Protein sequence: CASSSEAPTSPLHF.

The genes are TRBV7-6 and TRBJ2-7; tentatively, D is TRBD1 (6 bases). Trimming removed 3 bases at V and 5 bases at J, with 17 bases between. Per germline, CDR1 SGHVS and CDR2 FNYEAQ. This CDR3 comprises 15 residues. The CDR3 sequence: CASSFAVDSLHEQYF. In DNA, the CDR3 is TGTGCCAGCAGCTTTGCGGTGGACAGTCTTCACGAGCAGTACTTC. Full variable domain (rest looked up from reference TRBV7-6 and TRBJ2-7): GAGVSQSPRYKVTKRGQDVALRCDPISGHVSLYWYRQALGQGPEFLTYFNYEAQQDKSGLPNDRFSAERPEGSISTLTIQRTEQRDSAMYRCASSFAVDSLHEQYFGPGTRLTVT.

V and J are TRBV28 and TRBJ1-5; 12 positions match TRBD1. Germline V gene data show CDR1 as MDHEN and CDR2 as SYDVKM. The CDR3 runs to 17 residues. J lost 6 bases, V lost 1 base, and 7 bases had no gene match. The DNA of the CDR3 is TGTGCCAGCAGTTTATCGGGACAGGGGGCAAGGGGTCAGCCCCAGCATTTT. Translated, it gives CASSLSGQGARGQPQHF.

This clone has just one count. The CDR3 sequence is CATSDSARRGYGYTF. The CDR3 DNA sequence: TGTGCCACCAGTGACTCAGCCCGGAGAGGCTATGGCTACACCTTC. The V and J genes are TRBV24-1 and TRBJ1-2; D not resolved. Germline CDR1 is KGHDR and CDR2 is SFDVKD. This CDR3 region has 15 residues. Trimming took 4 bases from V and 4 from J, leaving 15 bases between them.

This clone was seen only once. V and J are TRBV9 and TRBJ2-7; tentatively, D is TRBD2 (5 bases). V was trimmed by 4 bases and J by 2 bases, leaving 16 bases between them. Germline V gives CDR1 SGDLS, CDR2 YYNGEE. The CDR3 sequence is 15 residues long. The CDR3 sequence: CASSPNREHAYEQYF. CDR3 nucleotide sequence: TGTGCCAGCAGCCCGAACCGGGAACACGCCTACGAGCAGTACTTC.

The chain combines TRBV30 with TRBJ1-4; TRBD1 is a possible D gene (5 bases). Trimming shortened V by 3 bases and J by 11 bases, and 10 bases separated the two germline ends. The CDR3 extends over 11 amino acids. Germline CDR1 is GTSNPN and CDR2 is SVGIG (reference sequence). CDR3 coding DNA: TGTGCCTGGAGCGGGGGGGTCAAACTGTTTTTT. Its protein product is CAWSGGVKLFF.

The chain employs TRBV7-2 and TRBJ1-5, with D hard to call. Germline CDR1 SGHTA, CDR2 FQGNSA. Trimming pared 1 base from V and 8 bases from J, leaving 6 bases between. The CDR3 runs 12 residues. The CDR3 DNA sequence: TGTGCCAGCAGCTTAGATACTGAGCCCCAGCATTTT. This codes for CASSLDTEPQHF.

The chain carries TRBV6-6 and TRBJ2-2; 8 bases line up with TRBD2. J lost 0 bases, V lost 9 bases, and 3 bases had no gene match. The CDR3 spans 14 residues. Per the germline V gene, CDR1 is MNHNY and CDR2 is SVGAGI (reference sequence). The CDR3 DNA reads as TGTGCCAGTCAACTAGCGGCGAACACCGGGGAGCTGTTTTTT. Its protein product is CASQLAANTGELFF.

The chain employs TRBV27 and TRBJ2-3; 11 positions agree with TRBD2. The CDR3 totals 16 residues. The trim removed 3 bases at V and 8 bases at J, leaving 10 bases unmatched. Per germline, CDR1 MNHEY and CDR2 SMNVEV (reference sequence). The CDR3 is CASSFRIAGGPITQYF. In nucleotides, the CDR3 is TGTGCCAGCAGTTTTCGGATAGCGGGGGGGCCGATTACGCAGTATTTT.

The chain combines TRBV11-2 with TRBJ1-1; TRBD1 might be the D (5 bases). From germline, CDR1 is SGHAT and CDR2 FQNNGV. The CDR3 is 13 residues long. The V gene lost 5 bases and the J gene lost 4 bases, with 11 bases spanning the gap. Here the CDR3 reads CASSGGFGTEAFF. Written as DNA, the CDR3 is TGTGCCAGCAGCGGGGGGTTCGGCACTGAAGCTTTCTTT.